This T cell receptor beta chain is drawn from a study of shared T cell receptors in the human thymus. Profiled with immunoSEQ multiplex PCR; TCRdb holds only in-frame clones, not every one. The sample carries 550,000 to 800,000 clones, 70% to 90% recorded once. V shed 3 bases and J shed 0 bases, with 8 bases lying between them. Germline V CDR1 and CDR2: MGHRA, YSYEKL. CDR3 length: 15 residues. A further study also used this sample, focusing on human thymus T cells. This second study notes: The thymus tissue came from resections taken during corrective heart surgery. What appeared biased in thymic and blood repertoires was the usage of V and J genes. A high degree of thymic repertoire overlap among unrelated individuals was reported in related research.

The receptor comes from a girl in the first two years of life with a congenital heart defect. The chain carries TRBV4-1 and TRBJ1-4; D is uncertain. What was sequenced was thymocytes. The CDR3 DNA is TGCGCCAGCAGCCAGGGCCGCTCAACTAATGAAAAACTGTTTTTT. Protein product: CASSQGRSTNEKLFF.